This TCR beta chain emerged from a study of T-cell reconstitution after alpha-beta-depleted transplantation in children. Study results and limitations: One year after transplant, T-cell counts and diversity came mostly from newly produced T cells. Expanded graft clones, several hundred of them, were reportedly the source of alpha-beta T cells about two months after transplant.

CDR1 MNHEY and CDR2 SMNVEV come from the germline V gene (reference sequence). This CDR3 is built from 15 residues. V was trimmed by 0 bases and J by 1 base, leaving 9 bases between them. TCRbeta library preparation incorporated unique molecular identifiers. Using its own MiXCR run on the PCR reads, TCRdb lists one record per CDR3 protein. Here the sample spans around 450,000 distinct CDR3 sequences, 43% being singletons. This clonotype has only a few counts. The target antigen is unknown. The V and J genes are TRBV27 and TRBJ1-1, with a possible D match to TRBD1 (6 bases). This sample comprised PBMCs, obtained before TCRalphabeta/CD19-depleted stem cell transplant. This TCR was sampled from a girl aged 2 to 9 with aplastic anemia, due to receive a stem cell transplant. CDR3 amino acids: CASSLSGRGNTEAFF. Written as DNA, the CDR3 is TGTGCCAGCAGTTTATCTGGCAGGGGGAACACTGAAGCTTTCTTT.